A selection of T cell receptor beta chains follows, all from one sample in a study of control samples from healthy donors and cancer patients. Sequencing was performed with immunoSEQ multiplex PCR; in TCRdb, only in-frame clones are kept and a portion is missing. Here the sample spans about 120,000 clones, roughly 88% being singletons. The specimen sequenced was blood. Receptors originate from a man between 35 and 55 years old in good health. The CDR3 runs from the conserved cysteine through the conserved F or W. Each record gives: V gene, J gene, CDR3 protein.

v_call: TRBV5-1; j_call: TRBJ2-3; cdr3_aa: CASSEQQDTQYF
v_call: TRBV18; j_call: TRBJ1-5; cdr3_aa: CASSPGRGGNQPQHF
v_call: TRBV7-9; j_call: TRBJ2-5; cdr3_aa: CASSLGGQLSETQYF
v_call: TRBV29-1; j_call: TRBJ1-1; cdr3_aa: CSVVQQGEWTEAFF
v_call: TRBV7-3; j_call: TRBJ1-1; cdr3_aa: CASSFTMNTEAFF
v_call: TRBV5-1; j_call: TRBJ1-3; cdr3_aa: CASRAGTGAGNTIYF
v_call: TRBV5-6; j_call: TRBJ1-5; cdr3_aa: CASSFRFQPQHF
v_call: TRBV7-9; j_call: TRBJ2-1; cdr3_aa: CASSSQGYEQFF
v_call: TRBV7-8; j_call: TRBJ1-3; cdr3_aa: CASSPRQGPSSGNTIYF
v_call: TRBV9; j_call: TRBJ1-1; cdr3_aa: CASSVATTGHTEAFF
v_call: TRBV19; j_call: TRBJ1-4; cdr3_aa: CASSIWLEDEKLFF
v_call: TRBV4-1; j_call: TRBJ1-2; cdr3_aa: CASSPPTGGFVGYTF
v_call: TRBV6-4; j_call: TRBJ2-1; cdr3_aa: CASSGTSGGANEQFF
v_call: TRBV11-2; j_call: TRBJ1-1; cdr3_aa: CASSLMDRGNTEAFF
v_call: TRBV5-1; j_call: TRBJ1-4; cdr3_aa: CASSGTGGLEKLFF
v_call: TRBV7-2; j_call: TRBJ2-7; cdr3_aa: CASSSYGQGYEQYF
v_call: TRBV10-2; j_call: TRBJ2-5; cdr3_aa: CASSDPNKETQYF
v_call: TRBV5-1; j_call: TRBJ2-7; cdr3_aa: CASSLGDLEQYF
v_call: TRBV19; j_call: TRBJ1-1; cdr3_aa: CASSIDPSNTEAFF
v_call: TRBV6-5; j_call: TRBJ2-2; cdr3_aa: CASSFRQGRNTGELFF
v_call: TRBV27; j_call: TRBJ1-6; cdr3_aa: CASSFRAGGDSPLHF
v_call: TRBV24-1; j_call: TRBJ1-3; cdr3_aa: CATSDLGGNTIYF
v_call: TRBV6-5; j_call: TRBJ2-3; cdr3_aa: CASRADRGTDTQYF
v_call: TRBV5-1; j_call: TRBJ2-1; cdr3_aa: CASSLAVSRGSGNEQFF
v_call: TRBV18; j_call: TRBJ1-5; cdr3_aa: CASSPGHSNQPQHF
v_call: TRBV6-1; j_call: TRBJ1-2; cdr3_aa: CASSGAWGRDNYGYTF
v_call: TRBV7-9; j_call: TRBJ2-2; cdr3_aa: CASSFRPRGTGELFF
v_call: TRBV10-2; j_call: TRBJ2-7; cdr3_aa: CAASGGEFSYEQYF
v_call: TRBV20-1; j_call: TRBJ1-1; cdr3_aa: CSARKNTEAFF
v_call: TRBV2; j_call: TRBJ1-6; cdr3_aa: CASSEGGNNSPLHF
v_call: TRBV6-5; j_call: TRBJ1-2; cdr3_aa: CASRSTPQFYGYTF
v_call: TRBV7-9; j_call: TRBJ1-5; cdr3_aa: CASSEGRGNQPQHF
v_call: TRBV12-3/TRBV12-4; j_call: TRBJ1-1; cdr3_aa: CASKLSNTEAFF
v_call: TRBV12-3/TRBV12-4; j_call: TRBJ2-7; cdr3_aa: CASSLMGGEQYF
v_call: TRBV7-2; j_call: TRBJ2-1; cdr3_aa: CASSSAGPPTGFF
v_call: TRBV7-9; j_call: TRBJ1-6; cdr3_aa: CASSLVQGASPLHF
v_call: TRBV9; j_call: TRBJ1-2; cdr3_aa: CASSPQEASYGYTF
v_call: TRBV5-4; j_call: TRBJ1-2; cdr3_aa: CASSLGGGESYGYTF
v_call: TRBV6-6; j_call: TRBJ1-5; cdr3_aa: CASSYTEQHQPQHF
v_call: TRBV6-5; j_call: TRBJ2-7; cdr3_aa: CASSYRDRGLYEQYF
v_call: TRBV5-3; j_call: TRBJ2-2; cdr3_aa: CARSFGTGANTGELFF
v_call: TRBV30; j_call: TRBJ1-4; cdr3_aa: CASRREGASTNEKLFF
v_call: TRBV9; j_call: TRBJ1-3; cdr3_aa: CASSVTGANGNTIYF
v_call: TRBV4-3; j_call: TRBJ2-7; cdr3_aa: CASSQERTTTYEQYF
v_call: TRBV2; j_call: TRBJ2-1; cdr3_aa: CASSSPRLAGDYNEQFF
v_call: TRBV5-4; j_call: TRBJ1-4; cdr3_aa: CASSSSPNEKLFF
v_call: TRBV5-1; j_call: TRBJ1-2; cdr3_aa: CASSLDRIGGYTF
v_call: TRBV24-1; j_call: TRBJ2-1; cdr3_aa: CATSDFFGTSGGRNEQFF
v_call: TRBV4-3; j_call: TRBJ1-5; cdr3_aa: CASSQDGADSNQPQHF
v_call: TRBV5-4; j_call: TRBJ1-2; cdr3_aa: CASSLSLGANYGYTF
v_call: TRBV2; j_call: TRBJ1-5; cdr3_aa: CASRAHSNQPQHF
v_call: TRBV7-9; j_call: TRBJ1-3; cdr3_aa: CASRPRGRDGNTIYF